This TCR beta chain was identified during a study of breast tumors, draining lymph nodes, adjacent tissues. Notes on the study in general: The lymph node origin of tumor T cells was framed as consistent with a hypothesis, not demonstrated. Findings are consistent with lymph node origin and intratumoral expansion of most tumor T cells. Tumor TCR diversity was below lymph nodes but above nontumor tissue. Tumor and nontumor repertoires were significantly more similar in luminal-like than in basal-like breast cancer.

Trimming removed 0 bases at V and 2 bases at J, with 3 bases between. Germline V CDR1 and CDR2: MNHNS, SASEGT. This CDR3 is 13 amino acids long. Many counts were recorded for this clonotype. The target antigen is unknown. MiXCR, applied by TCRdb to the multiplex PCR reads, yields one record per CDR3 protein. The table has some 97,000 distinct CDR3 sequences, over 20% seen once. Breast cancer patients provided tissue from their axillary draining lymph nodes. This chain connects TRBV6-1 to TRBJ2-3; D is ambiguous. Source material: axillary lymph node tissue. The sequence derives from a female donor with breast cancer. Some clones in this sample may be carry-over from other donors' samples. CDR3 DNA sequence: TGTGCCAGCAGTGAAGCTTACACAGATACGCAGTATTTT. This gives the protein CASSEAYTDTQYF.